The clone carrying this T cell receptor (beta chain) was counted once. A read error may be the cause here, since a much bigger clone is one base away. The CDR3 loop spans 14 amino acids. The germline V gene encodes CDR1 DFQATT and CDR2 SNEGSKA (reference sequence). The entry originates in a study of T-cell memory formation after mild COVID-19. One entry per CDR3 protein, called by TCRdb with MiXCR from the 5' RACE reads. The data contain about 110,000 distinct CDR3 sequences, about 18% of them singletons. Material for sequencing was PBMCs or a T cell subset sorted from them (not recorded which). The chain employs TRBV20-1 and TRBJ1-6; D call uncertain. The receptor was isolated from a man aged 18 to 30 who had mild COVID-19 (a few samples of this study predate the infection). Cell type and time point are not known. DNA of the CDR3: TGCAGTGCTAGAGATGGCAGGACGTTCTCACCCATCCACTTT. It translates to CSARDGRTFSPIHF.